Here is one TCR beta chain with its context. Antigen specificity is unknown. This entry belongs to a study of cytomegalovirus exposure and HLA in healthy donors. General study results and limits: V- and J-gene trimming in TCR beta was tied to a missense DCLRE1C variant by an analysis performed later. The records held CMV serostatus as the only immune exposure information. Associated with cytomegalovirus, according to the listing, were 150 to 200 TCR beta chains. Most TCR sequences were uncommon, yet certain public TCRs appeared in many donors.

Per germline, CDR1 SGHRS and CDR2 YFSETQ. This CDR3 has 15 residues. With 0 bases removed from V and 1 base from J, the gap between germline ends came to 10 bases. This PCR relied on a set of 60 Vbeta primers and 13 Jbeta primers. Here immunoSEQ multiplex PCR was the method, and the copy in TCRdb shows in-frame clones only, minus some. The sample holds roughly 63,000 clones; around 68% are singletons and the top ten take nearly 25%. This sequence joins TRBV5-1 and TRBJ1-1; possibly TRBD1 for D (5 bases). Sequencing used PBMCs. This clonotype originated in a man aged 45-65 years in good health and CMV-seropositive. The DNA for the CDR3 is TGCGCCAGCAGCTTGGACGGGGGGAAGAACACTGAAGCTTTCTTT. Amino acids: CASSLDGGKNTEAFF.